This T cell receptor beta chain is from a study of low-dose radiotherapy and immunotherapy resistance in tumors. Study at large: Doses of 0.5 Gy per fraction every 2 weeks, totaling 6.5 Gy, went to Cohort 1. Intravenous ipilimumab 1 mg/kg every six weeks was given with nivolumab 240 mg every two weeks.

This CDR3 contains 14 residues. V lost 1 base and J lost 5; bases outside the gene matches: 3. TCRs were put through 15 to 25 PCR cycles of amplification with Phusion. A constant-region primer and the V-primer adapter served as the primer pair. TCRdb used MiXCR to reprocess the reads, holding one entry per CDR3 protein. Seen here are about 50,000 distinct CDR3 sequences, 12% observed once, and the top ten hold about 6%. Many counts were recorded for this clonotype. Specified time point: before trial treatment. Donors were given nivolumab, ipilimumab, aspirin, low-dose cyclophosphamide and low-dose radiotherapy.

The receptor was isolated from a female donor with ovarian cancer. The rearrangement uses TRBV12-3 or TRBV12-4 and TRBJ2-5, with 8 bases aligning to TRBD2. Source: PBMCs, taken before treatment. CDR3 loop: CASSLGLATETQYF. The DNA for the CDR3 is TGTGCCAGCAGTTTAGGACTAGCGACGGAGACCCAGTACTTC.